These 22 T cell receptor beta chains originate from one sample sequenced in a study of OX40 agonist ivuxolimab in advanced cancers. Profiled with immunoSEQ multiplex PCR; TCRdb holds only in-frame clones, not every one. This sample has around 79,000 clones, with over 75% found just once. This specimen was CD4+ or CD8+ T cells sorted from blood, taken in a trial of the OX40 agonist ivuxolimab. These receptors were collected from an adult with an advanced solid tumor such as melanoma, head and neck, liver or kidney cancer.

This chain's CDR3 is CASSREQPYEQYF. The CDR3, as DNA: TGTGCCAGCTCACGGGAACAGCCTTACGAGCAGTACTTC. V is TRBV18 and J is TRBJ2-7; no clear D gene. Trimming removed 4 bases from V and 4 bases from J, with 11 bases in between. The length of the CDR3 is 13 residues. CDR1 and CDR2 from the germline V gene are KGHSH and LQKENI.

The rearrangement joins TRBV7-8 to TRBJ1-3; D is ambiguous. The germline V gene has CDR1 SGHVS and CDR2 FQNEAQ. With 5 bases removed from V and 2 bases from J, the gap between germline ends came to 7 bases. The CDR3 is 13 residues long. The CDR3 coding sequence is TGTGCCAGCAGCCCCACGGCTGGAAACACCATATATTTT. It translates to CASSPTAGNTIYF.

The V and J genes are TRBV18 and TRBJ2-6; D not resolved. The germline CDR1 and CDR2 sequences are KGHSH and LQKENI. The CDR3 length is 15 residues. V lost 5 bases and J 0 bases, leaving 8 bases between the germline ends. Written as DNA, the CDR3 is TGTGCCAGCTCAACTGATCTCTCTGGGGCCAACGTCCTGACTTTC. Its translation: CASSTDLSGANVLTF. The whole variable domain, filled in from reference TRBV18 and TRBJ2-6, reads NAGVMQNPRHLVRRRGQEARLRCSPMKGHSHVYWYRQLPEEGLKFMVYLQKENIIDESGMPKERFSAEFPKEGPSILRIQQVVRGDSAAYFCASSTDLSGANVLTFGAGSRLTVL.

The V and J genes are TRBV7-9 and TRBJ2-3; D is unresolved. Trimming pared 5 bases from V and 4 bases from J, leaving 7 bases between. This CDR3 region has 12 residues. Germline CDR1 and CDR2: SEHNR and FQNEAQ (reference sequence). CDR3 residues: CASSPDADTQYF. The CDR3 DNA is TGTGCCAGCAGCCCTGACGCAGATACGCAGTATTTT.

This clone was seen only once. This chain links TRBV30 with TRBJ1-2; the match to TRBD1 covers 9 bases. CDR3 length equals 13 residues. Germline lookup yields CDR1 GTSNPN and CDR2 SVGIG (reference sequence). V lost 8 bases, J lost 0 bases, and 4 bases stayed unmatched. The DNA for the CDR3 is TGTGCCGGGGGACAGGGAGCTAACTATGGCTACACCTTC. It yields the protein CAGGQGANYGYTF.

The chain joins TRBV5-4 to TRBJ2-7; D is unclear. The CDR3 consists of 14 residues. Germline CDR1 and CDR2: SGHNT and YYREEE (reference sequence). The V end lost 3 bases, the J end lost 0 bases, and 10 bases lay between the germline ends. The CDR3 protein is CASSSLDGSYEQYF. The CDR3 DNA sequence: TGTGCCAGCAGCTCCCTGGACGGCTCCTACGAGCAGTACTTC.

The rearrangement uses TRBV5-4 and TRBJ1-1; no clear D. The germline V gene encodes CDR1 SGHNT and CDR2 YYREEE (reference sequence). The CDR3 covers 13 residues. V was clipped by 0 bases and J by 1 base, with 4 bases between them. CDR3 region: CASSLEENTEAFF. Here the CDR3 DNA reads TGTGCCAGCAGCTTGGAAGAGAACACTGAAGCTTTCTTT. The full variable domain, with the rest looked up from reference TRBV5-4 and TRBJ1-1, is ETGVTQSPTHLIKTRGQQVTLRCSSQSGHNTVSWYQQALGQGPQFIFQYYREEENGRGNFPPRFSGLQFPNYSSELNVNALELDDSALYLCASSLEENTEAFFGQGTRLTVV.

Here the CDR3 DNA reads TGTGCCAGCACCCGACAGTGGGGGGAGACCCAGTACTTC. Its protein product is CASTRQWGETQYF. This rearrangement joins TRBV6-5 to TRBJ2-5, with D tentatively TRBD1 or TRBD2 (5 bases each). Germline loops: CDR1 MNHEY, CDR2 SVGAGI. V was cut by 7 bases and J by 5 bases, with 14 bases left in between. The CDR3 loop spans 13 amino acids.

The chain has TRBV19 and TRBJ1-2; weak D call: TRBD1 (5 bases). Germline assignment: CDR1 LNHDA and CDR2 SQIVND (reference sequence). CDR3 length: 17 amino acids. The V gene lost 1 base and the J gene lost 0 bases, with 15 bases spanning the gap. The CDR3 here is CASSIVGARTSNYGYTF. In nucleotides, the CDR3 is TGTGCCAGTAGTATAGTAGGGGCCAGGACCTCTAACTATGGCTACACCTTC.

The CDR3 bases are TGTGCCAGCACAGGGCACACCTACGAGCAGTACTTC. Amino acids: CASTGHTYEQYF. The V call is TRBV6-6, the J call TRBJ2-7, with D perhaps matching TRBD1 (5 bases). Germline values: CDR1 MNHNY, CDR2 SVGAGI (reference sequence). V shed 7 bases and J shed 2 bases, with 9 bases lying between them. The CDR3 has 12 residues.

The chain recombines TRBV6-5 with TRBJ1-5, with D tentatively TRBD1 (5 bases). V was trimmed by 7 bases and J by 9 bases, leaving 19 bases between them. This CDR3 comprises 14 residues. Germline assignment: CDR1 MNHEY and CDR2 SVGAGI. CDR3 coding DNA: TGTGCCAGCACCAGGGACCCAACGTCGGGGCCCCAGCATTTT. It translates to CASTRDPTSGPQHF.

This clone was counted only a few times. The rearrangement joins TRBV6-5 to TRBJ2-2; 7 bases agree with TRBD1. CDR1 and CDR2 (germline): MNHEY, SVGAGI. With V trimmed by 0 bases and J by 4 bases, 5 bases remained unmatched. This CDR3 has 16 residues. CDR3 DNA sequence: TGTGCCAGCAGTTACTCAGGACAGGCGAGCACCGGGGAGCTGTTTTTT. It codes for CASSYSGQASTGELFF.

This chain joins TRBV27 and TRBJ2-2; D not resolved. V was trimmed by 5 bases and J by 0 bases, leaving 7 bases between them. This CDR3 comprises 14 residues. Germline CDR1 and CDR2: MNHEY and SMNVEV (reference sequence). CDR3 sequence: CASSSRTNTGELFF. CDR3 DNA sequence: TGTGCCAGCAGTAGCAGGACGAACACCGGGGAGCTGTTTTTT.

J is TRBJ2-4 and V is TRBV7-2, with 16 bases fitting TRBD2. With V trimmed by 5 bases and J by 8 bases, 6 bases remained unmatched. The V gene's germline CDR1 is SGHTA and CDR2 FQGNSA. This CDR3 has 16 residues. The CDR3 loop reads CASSPGLAGGLDIQYF. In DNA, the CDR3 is TGTGCCAGCAGCCCGGGACTAGCGGGGGGGCTGGACATTCAGTACTTC.

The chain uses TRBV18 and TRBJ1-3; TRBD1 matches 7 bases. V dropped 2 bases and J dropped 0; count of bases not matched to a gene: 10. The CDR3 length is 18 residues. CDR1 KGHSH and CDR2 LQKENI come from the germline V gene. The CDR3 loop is CASSPAAPTGYSGNTIYF. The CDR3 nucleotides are TGTGCCAGCTCACCAGCCGCTCCGACAGGGTACTCTGGAAACACCATATATTTT. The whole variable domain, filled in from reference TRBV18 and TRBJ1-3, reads NAGVMQNPRHLVRRRGQEARLRCSPMKGHSHVYWYRQLPEEGLKFMVYLQKENIIDESGMPKERFSAEFPKEGPSILRIQQVVRGDSAAYFCASSPAAPTGYSGNTIYFGEGSWLTVV.

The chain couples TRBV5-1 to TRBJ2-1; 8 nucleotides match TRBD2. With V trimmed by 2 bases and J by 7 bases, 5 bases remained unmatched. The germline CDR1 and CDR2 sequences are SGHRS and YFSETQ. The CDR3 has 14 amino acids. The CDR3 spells CASSLGLAGNEQFF. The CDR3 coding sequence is TGCGCCAGCAGCTTAGGACTAGCAGGTAATGAGCAGTTCTTC.

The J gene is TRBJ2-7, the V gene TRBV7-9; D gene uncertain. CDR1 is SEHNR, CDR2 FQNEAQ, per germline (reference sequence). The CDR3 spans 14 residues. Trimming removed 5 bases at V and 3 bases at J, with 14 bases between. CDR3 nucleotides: TGTGCCAGCAGCCGAGGACGTACAGACTACGAGCAGTACTTC. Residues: CASSRGRTDYEQYF. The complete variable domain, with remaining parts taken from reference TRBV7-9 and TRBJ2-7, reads DTGVSQNPRHKITKRGQNVTFRCDPISEHNRLYWYRQTLGQGPEFLTYFQNEAQLEKSRLLSDRFSAERPKGSFSTLEIQRTEQGDSAMYLCASSRGRTDYEQYFGPGTRLTVT.

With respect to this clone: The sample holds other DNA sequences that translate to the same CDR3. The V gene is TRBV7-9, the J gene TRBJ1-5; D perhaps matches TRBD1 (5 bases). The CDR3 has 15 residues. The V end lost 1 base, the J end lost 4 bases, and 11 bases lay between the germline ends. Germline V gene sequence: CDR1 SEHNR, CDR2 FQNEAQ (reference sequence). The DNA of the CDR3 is TGTGCCAGCAGCTTAGAATCGGGACCAAATCAGCCCCAGCATTTT. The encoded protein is CASSLESGPNQPQHF.

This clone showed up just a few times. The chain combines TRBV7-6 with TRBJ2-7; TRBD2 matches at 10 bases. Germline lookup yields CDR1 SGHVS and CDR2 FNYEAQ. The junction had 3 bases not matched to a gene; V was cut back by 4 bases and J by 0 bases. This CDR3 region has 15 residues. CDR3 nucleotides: TGTGCCAGCAGCTCATTAGCGGGGGGCTCCTACGAGCAGTACTTC. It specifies CASSSLAGGSYEQYF.

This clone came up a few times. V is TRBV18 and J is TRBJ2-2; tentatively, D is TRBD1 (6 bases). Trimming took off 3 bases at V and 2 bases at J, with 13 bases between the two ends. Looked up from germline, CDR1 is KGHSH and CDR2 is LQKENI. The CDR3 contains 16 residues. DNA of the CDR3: TGTGCCAGCTCACCCGTGTTGGACAGAAACACCGGGGAGCTGTTTTTT. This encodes CASSPVLDRNTGELFF.

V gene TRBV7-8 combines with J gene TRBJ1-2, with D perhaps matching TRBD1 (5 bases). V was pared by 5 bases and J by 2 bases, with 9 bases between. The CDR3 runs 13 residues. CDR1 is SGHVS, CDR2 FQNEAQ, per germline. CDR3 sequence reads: CASSEQENYGYTF. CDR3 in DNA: TGTGCCAGCAGCGAACAGGAGAACTATGGCTACACCTTC.

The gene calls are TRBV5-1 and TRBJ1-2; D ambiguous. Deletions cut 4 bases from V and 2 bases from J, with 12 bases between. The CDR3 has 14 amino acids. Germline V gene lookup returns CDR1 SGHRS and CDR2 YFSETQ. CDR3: CASSRGVANYGYTF. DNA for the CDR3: TGCGCCAGCAGCCGCGGGGTGGCGAACTATGGCTACACCTTC.